The 30 T cell receptor beta chains listed next were all sequenced from one sample in a study of regulatory T cells in long-lasting Graves disease. Time point in this sample: persistent/refractory GD, antithyroid drugs over 5 years with positive TRAb. PBMCs were the source of the RNA used for TCR sequencing. Arm-PCR of CDR3 regions with iRepertoire HTBI primers generated TCR beta libraries. MiXCR, run by TCRdb on the multiplex PCR reads, gives a single entry per CDR3 protein. Of about 460,000 distinct CDR3 sequences in the sample, around a fifth were seen once. The sequencing used peripheral blood mononuclear cells (PBMCs), collected when the disease was refractory, from a patient treated with antithyroid drugs. Receptor source: a female donor with Graves disease.

This clonotype was picked up one time. The DNA of the CDR3 is TGTGCCAGCAGCGCGGACGTTTACTCACCCCTCCACTTT. Its translation is CASSADVYSPLHF. The chain recombines TRBV11-3 with TRBJ1-6; D not certain. CDR1 SGHNT and CDR2 YENEEA come from the germline V gene. CDR3 length equals 13 residues. The germline V and J ends were trimmed by 5 bases and 10 bases, with 12 bases remaining between them.

This clonotype was recorded a few times. The rearrangement uses TRBV7-2 and TRBJ1-5; TRBD1 matches 10 bases. Trimming at V came to 5 bases and at J to 9 bases, leaving 19 bases not matched to a gene. Per the germline V gene, CDR1 is SGHTA and CDR2 is FQGNSA. This CDR3 spans 18 amino acids. CDR3 in DNA: TGTGCCAGCAGCACGGGGGTTTCAGGGACAGGGGCCTCATGGCCCCAGCATTTT. Translating it yields CASSTGVSGTGASWPQHF.

This clonotype occurred many times. The chain links TRBV6-1 to TRBJ2-5; TRBD2 is a possible D gene (5 bases). The V end was cut by 5 bases, the J end by 4 bases, with 14 bases between. CDR1 and CDR2 from the germline V gene are MNHNS and SASEGT. The CDR3 contains 14 residues. CDR3 sequence: CASSLSRVGETQYF. In nucleotides, the CDR3 is TGTGCCAGCAGTCTATCGAGGGTCGGAGAGACCCAGTACTTC.

This clonotype was counted ten times or more. V usage is TRBV6-1 and J usage is TRBJ1-5, with a weak D call TRBD1 (5 bases). The CDR3 runs to 15 residues. Between the trimmed V and J ends, which lost 6 bases and 6 bases, there was a span of 18 bases. The V gene's germline CDR1 is MNHNS and CDR2 SASEGT. CDR3 in DNA: TGTGCCAGCAGACCGGGACCCCCGGCGGGTCAGCCCCAGCATTTT. Translation: CASRPGPPAGQPQHF.

This chain joins TRBV7-9 and TRBJ1-5; 9 nucleotides agree with TRBD1. This CDR3 contains 15 residues. In germline, CDR1 is SEHNR, CDR2 FQNEAQ (reference sequence). With 2 bases clipped from V and 12 bases from J, the junction kept 11 bases outside the gene matches. The CDR3 is CASSLSTGGANNQHF. The CDR3 nucleotides read TGTGCCAGCAGCTTATCTACAGGGGGCGCGAACAACCAGCATTTT.

This clonotype was counted only a few times. The rearrangement uses TRBV20-1 and TRBJ2-7; either TRBD1 or TRBD2 may supply D (5 bases each). V dropped 3 bases and J dropped 7 bases, with 13 bases sitting between them. This CDR3 has 12 amino acids. Germline V gene lookup returns CDR1 DFQATT and CDR2 SNEGSKA (reference sequence). The CDR3 protein is CSASPGTSEQYF. The DNA of the CDR3 is TGCAGTGCTAGTCCCGGGACGAGTGAGCAGTACTTC.

V gene TRBV19 combines with J gene TRBJ1-4; 8 bases match TRBD1. There are 15 residues in the CDR3. In germline, CDR1 is LNHDA, CDR2 SQIVND (reference sequence). The trim removed 7 bases at V and 5 bases at J, leaving 9 bases unmatched. CDR3 residues: CASTDRGGENEKLFF. CDR3 in DNA: TGTGCCAGTACCGACAGGGGAGGAGAGAATGAAAAACTGTTTTTT.

This chain uses TRBV30 with TRBJ2-1; D possibly corresponds to TRBD1 (5 bases). V was trimmed by 3 bases and J by 9 bases, leaving 9 bases between them. The CDR3 consists of 11 residues. Germline V gene lookup returns CDR1 GTSNPN and CDR2 SVGIG (reference sequence). The CDR3: CAWSLGAEQFF. Here the CDR3 DNA reads TGTGCCTGGAGCCTAGGGGCTGAGCAGTTCTTC.

The sample holds many counts of this clonotype. The gene calls are TRBV11-2 and TRBJ2-7, with D possibly TRBD2 on 5 matching bases. This CDR3 contains 14 residues. Between the trimmed V and J ends, which lost 5 bases and 0 bases, there was a span of 11 bases. Germline V gene sequence: CDR1 SGHAT, CDR2 FQNNGV. The CDR3 bases are TGTGCCAGCAGCCCGGGATTCTCCTCCTACGAGCAGTACTTC. Protein product: CASSPGFSSYEQYF.

As to this clonotype: Since a much larger clone is just one base distant, this may be a read error. V gene TRBV7-9 combines with J gene TRBJ2-5; no definite D call. The CDR3 contains 14 residues. Germline V gene data show CDR1 as SEHNR and CDR2 as FQNEAQ (reference sequence). CDR3 in amino acids: CASSPPALFETQCF. The CDR3 DNA is TGTGCCAGCAGCCCCCCGGCGCTTTTCGAGACCCAGTGCTTC.

This clonotype was counted at least ten times. V usage is TRBV7-9 and J usage is TRBJ2-5, with D possibly TRBD2 on 5 matching bases. Germline V gene sequence: CDR1 SEHNR, CDR2 FQNEAQ (reference sequence). This CDR3 has 16 amino acids. V lost 5 bases and J 1 base, leaving 17 bases between the germline ends. The CDR3 here is CASSPRQVRAQETQYF. The CDR3 DNA follows: TGTGCCAGCAGCCCCAGACAAGTGAGGGCCCAAGAGACCCAGTACTTC.

Concerning this clonotype itself: This clone may be a read error of a much larger clone one base away. V and J are TRBV6-1 and TRBJ2-5, with TRBD1 matching 7 bases. Judging by the DNA end, TRBJ2-7 fits better; the J call may be wrong. The CDR3 is 13 amino acids. The germline CDR1 and CDR2 sequences are MNHNS and SASEGT. CDR3 in amino acids: CASSIRDSSEQYF. CDR3 DNA sequence: TGTGCCAGCAGTATCCGGGACAGCTCCGAGCAGTACTTC.

This clonotype was detected many times. V is TRBV6-5 and J is TRBJ2-6; D may be TRBD1 or TRBD2 (5 bases each). This CDR3 has 17 residues. CDR1 and CDR2 from the germline V gene are MNHEY and SVGAGI. V was clipped by 0 bases and J by 0 bases, with 9 bases between them. For the CDR3, the DNA is TGTGCCAGCAGTTACTCGGGACGGATCTCTGGGGCCAACGTCCTGACTTTC. The encoded protein is CASSYSGRISGANVLTF.

This clonotype appeared a few times. This may come from a read error, since a much larger clone is one base off. The CDR3 loop reads CASKQGMNTEAFF. The CDR3 DNA reads as TGTGCCAGCAAACAGGGGATGAACACTGAAGCTTTCTTT. V usage is TRBV7-9 and J usage is TRBJ1-1; 7 bases agree with TRBD1. The trim removed 7 bases at V and 0 bases at J, leaving 2 bases unmatched. Germline V gene lookup returns CDR1 SEHNR and CDR2 FQNEAQ (reference sequence). CDR3 size: 13 residues.

The CDR3 region has the DNA TGTGCCAGCAGCTGGGGCACAGATACGCAGTATTTT. It specifies CASSWGTDTQYF. The chain employs TRBV7-2 and TRBJ2-3; no clear D gene. The V gene's germline CDR1 is SGHTA and CDR2 FQGNSA. This CDR3 has 12 residues. V gave up 4 bases and J gave up 1 base, with 3 bases separating them.

This clonotype has just a few counts. The chain uses TRBV4-3 and TRBJ1-1; possibly TRBD1 for D (6 bases). Germline V gene sequence: CDR1 LGHNA, CDR2 YSLEER. V was trimmed by 3 bases and J by 0 bases, leaving 11 bases between them. The length of the CDR3 is 15 residues. This CDR3 is CASSQSDSVNTEAFF. In nucleotides, the CDR3 is TGCGCCAGCAGCCAGTCGGACAGCGTGAACACTGAAGCTTTCTTT.

This clonotype was found a few times. The DNA of the CDR3 is TGCGCCAGCATGGACACAATAGGGGGCGTCACTGAAGCTTTCTTT. Translated, it gives CASMDTIGGVTEAFF. The rearrangement joins TRBV5-1 to TRBJ1-1; 7 bases fit TRBD1. V lost 6 bases to trimming and J lost 4 bases; unmatched junction nucleotides: 12. The CDR3 extends over 15 amino acids. Germline V gene sequence: CDR1 SGHRS, CDR2 YFSETQ.

This clonotype was seen many times. CDR3 protein: CAWSAPDRATEAFF. The CDR3, as DNA: TGTGCCTGGAGCGCTCCAGACAGGGCCACTGAAGCTTTCTTT. The chain is built from TRBV30 and TRBJ1-1; 7 bases agree with TRBD1. The CDR3 totals 14 residues. CDR1 and CDR2 from the germline V gene are GTSNPN and SVGIG (reference sequence). V trimming: 3 bases; J trimming: 4 bases; junction bases outside the gene matches: 8.

The table lists this clonotype with a few counts. The chain has TRBV19 and TRBJ2-2; possible D gene TRBD2, 7 bases. Deletions cut 8 bases from V and 4 bases from J, with 14 bases between. CDR1 is LNHDA and CDR2 is SQIVND in the germline V gene (reference sequence). This CDR3 spans 14 amino acids. DNA of the CDR3: TGTGCCAGTTCCAGAGGGGGGGTCACCGGGGAGCTGTTTTTT. The encoded protein is CASSRGGVTGELFF. Full variable domain (outside the CDR3, taken from reference TRBV19 and TRBJ2-2): DGGITQSPKYLFRKEGQNVTLSCEQNLNHDAMYWYRQDPGQGLRLIYYSQIVNDFQKGDIAEGYSVSREKKESFPLTVTSAQKNPTAFYLCASSRGGVTGELFFGEGSRLTVL.

This clonotype was observed a few times. This may stem from a read error, because a much larger clone lies one nucleotide away. This rearrangement joins TRBV2 to TRBJ2-5; tentatively, D is TRBD2 (5 bases). The CDR3 is made up of 16 amino acids. Per the germline V gene, CDR1 is SNHLY and CDR2 is FYNNEI. Here the CDR3 reads CASSEARRQIRETRYF. CDR3 bases: TGTGCCAGCAGTGAAGCGAGACGTCAGATTAGGGAGACCCGGTACTTC.

This clonotype was picked up many times. The V and J genes are TRBV6-2 or TRBV6-3 and TRBJ1-2, with D uncertain. The CDR3 sequence is 15 residues long. CDR1 is MNHEY and CDR2 is SVGEGT in the germline V gene. Trimming shortened V by 0 bases and J by 0 bases, and 8 bases separated the two germline ends. CDR3 amino acids: CASSYSVTANYGYTF. The CDR3 DNA sequence: TGTGCCAGCAGTTACTCGGTGACCGCTAACTATGGCTACACCTTC.

This clonotype appeared many times. The chain combines TRBV28 with TRBJ2-6; either TRBD1 or TRBD2 may fit D (5 bases each). Germline V gives CDR1 MDHEN, CDR2 SYDVKM. Between the trimmed V and J ends, which lost 6 bases and 6 bases, there was a span of 30 bases. CDR3 size: 20 residues. CDR3 DNA: TGTGCCAGCAGCCGTTATCGCCTTCGGGACCGTAGCTCGACGGCCAACGTCCTGACTTTC. Its protein product is CASSRYRLRDRSSTANVLTF.

This clonotype was picked up many times. The CDR3: CASGNERVQETQYF. In DNA form, the CDR3 reads TGTGCCAGCGGTAACGAGAGAGTCCAAGAGACCCAGTACTTC. V is TRBV12-3 or TRBV12-4 and J is TRBJ2-5; D unresolved. This CDR3 contains 14 residues. V dropped 8 bases and J dropped 1 base, with 14 bases sitting between them.

The J gene is TRBJ1-5, the V gene TRBV7-2; unclear D gene. The CDR3 runs 14 residues. Trimming shortened V by 0 bases and J by 11 bases, and 14 bases separated the two germline ends. CDR1 and CDR2 (germline): SGHTA, FQGNSA. CDR3 amino acids: CASSLALQSKTQHF. Written as DNA, the CDR3 is TGTGCCAGCAGCTTAGCGCTACAATCAAAGACCCAGCATTTT.

This clonotype was seen many times. This chain joins TRBV2 and TRBJ1-1, with 10 bases lining up with TRBD1. This CDR3 is 15 amino acids long. J was trimmed by 3 bases and V by 4 bases; bases with no gene match: 5. In germline, CDR1 is SNHLY, CDR2 FYNNEI. CDR3 nucleotides: TGTGCCAGCAGTGCTAGCGGACAGGGGGACACTGAAGCTTTCTTT. It specifies CASSASGQGDTEAFF.

The gene calls are TRBV10-3 and TRBJ2-1; 8 nucleotides line up with TRBD2. Germline V gene lookup returns CDR1 ENHRY and CDR2 SYGVKD. CDR3 length equals 15 residues. The trim removed 4 bases at V and 0 bases at J, leaving 2 bases unmatched. The CDR3 sequence: CAISVSGSSYNEQFF. The CDR3 DNA reads as TGTGCCATCAGTGTAAGCGGGAGCTCCTACAATGAGCAGTTCTTC.

The rearrangement links TRBV28 to TRBJ1-2, with TRBD1 matching 11 bases. This CDR3 region has 14 residues. J was trimmed by 6 bases and V by 6 bases; bases with no gene match: 6. Germline V lookup: CDR1 MDHEN, CDR2 SYDVKM. CDR3 sequence reads: CASRVGDRGNGYTF. In DNA form, the CDR3 reads TGTGCCAGCAGAGTCGGGGACAGGGGGAATGGCTACACCTTC.

This clonotype was seen a handful of times. The chain carries TRBV5-6 and TRBJ1-2; D is possibly TRBD1 (5 bases). Germline V gives CDR1 SGHDT, CDR2 YYEEEE. V was shortened by 1 base and J by 8 bases, with 15 bases between the two germline ends. This CDR3 contains 14 residues. The CDR3 sequence is CASSLNVQGWGYTF. The CDR3 coding sequence is TGTGCCAGCAGCTTGAACGTCCAGGGCTGGGGCTACACCTTC. The full variable domain, with the rest looked up from reference TRBV5-6 and TRBJ1-2, is DAGVTQSPTHLIKTRGQQVTLRCSPKSGHDTVSWYQQALGQGPQFIFQYYEEEERQRGNFPDRFSGHQFPNYSSELNVNALLLGDSALYLCASSLNVQGWGYTFGSGTRLTVV.

This clonotype has only a few counts. The chain couples TRBV28 to TRBJ2-5; 8 nucleotides line up with TRBD2. V was pared by 7 bases and J by 5 bases, with 12 bases of the junction left unmatched. CDR3 length equals 15 residues. Germline V CDR1 and CDR2: MDHEN, SYDVKM. CDR3 coding DNA: TGTGCCAGCAATTCCCCGGGACTAGTGGGCGAGACCCAGTACTTC. It encodes CASNSPGLVGETQYF.

The rearrangement joins TRBV6-2 or TRBV6-3 to TRBJ2-1, with D perhaps matching TRBD2 (6 bases). Between the trimmed V and J ends, which lost 6 bases and 5 bases, there was a span of 17 bases. Germline CDR1 is MNHEY and CDR2 is SVGEGT. This CDR3 has 15 amino acids. DNA for the CDR3: TGTGCCAGCAGCCACTCCGGGACTGGTAACAATGAGCAGTTCTTC. It specifies CASSHSGTGNNEQFF.